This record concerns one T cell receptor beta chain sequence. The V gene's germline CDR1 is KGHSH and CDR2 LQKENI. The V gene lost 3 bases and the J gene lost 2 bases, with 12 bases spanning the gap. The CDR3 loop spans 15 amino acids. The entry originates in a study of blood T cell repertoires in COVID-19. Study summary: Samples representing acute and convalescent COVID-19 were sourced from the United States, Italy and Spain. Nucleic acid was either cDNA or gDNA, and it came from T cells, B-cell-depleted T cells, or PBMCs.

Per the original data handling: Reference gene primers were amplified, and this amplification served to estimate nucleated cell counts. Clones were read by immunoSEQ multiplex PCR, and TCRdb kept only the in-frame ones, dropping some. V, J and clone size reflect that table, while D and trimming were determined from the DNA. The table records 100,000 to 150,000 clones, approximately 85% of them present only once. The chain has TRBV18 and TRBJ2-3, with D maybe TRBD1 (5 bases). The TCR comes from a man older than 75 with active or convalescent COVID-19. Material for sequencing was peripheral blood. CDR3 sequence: CASSPLGAVTDTQYF. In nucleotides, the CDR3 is TGTGCCAGCTCACCCCTAGGGGCAGTCACAGATACGCAGTATTTT. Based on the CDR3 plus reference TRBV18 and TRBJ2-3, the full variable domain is NAGVMQNPRHLVRRRGQEARLRCSPMKGHSHVYWYRQLPEEGLKFMVYLQKENIIDESGMPKERFSAEFPKEGPSILRIQQVVRGDSAAYFCASSPLGAVTDTQYFGPGTRLTVL.